The entry below describes one T cell receptor beta chain. The record originates from a study of blood T cell repertoires in COVID-19. The CDR3 is 14 residues long. Trimming cost V 7 bases and J 2 bases; bases outside gene matches: 5. Per the germline V gene, CDR1 is WSHSY and CDR2 is SAAADI. In the original analysis: From reference gene primer amplification, estimates of nucleated cell counts were derived. TCRdb keeps only in-frame clones here, not all; method: immunoSEQ multiplex PCR. V, J and clone size reflect that table, while D and trimming were determined from the DNA. The profile shows about 100,000 clones, 85% of them singletons.

This chain joins TRBV10-2 and TRBJ1-1; TRBD1 agrees at 9 bases. The specimen sequenced was peripheral blood. This TCR came from a man over 45 with active or convalescent COVID-19. The CDR3 region is CASIKDRGNTEAFF. CDR3 DNA: TGCGCCAGCATTAAGGACAGGGGAAACACTGAAGCTTTCTTT.